Listed below are T cell receptor delta chains from one sample, sequenced in a study of fetal and pediatric gammadelta thymocytes. TCRdb re-identified clones in the reads via CATT. The sample has thousands of delta-chain clones; around 23% are singletons. Specimen: non-Vgamma9Vdelta2 gamma-delta T cells from the thymus. All receptors derive from a child who underwent cardiac surgery and was recorded as healthy. CDR3s include the opening cysteine and the closing phenylalanine or tryptophan. Fields, in order: J gene, V gene, clone size, D gene, CDR3 protein, CDR3 DNA. A D gene is named only where the DNA matches it firmly. Only some rows state a clone size, as once, few, many or a class for expanded clones.

j_gene: TRDJ1
v_gene: TRDV1
abundance: few
d_gene: -
CDR3aa: CALVTSRTDKLIF
CDR3nt: TGTGCTCTTGTGACGAGTCGCACCGATAAACTCATCTTT

j_gene: TRDJ1
v_gene: TRDV1
abundance: medium-sized
d_gene: -
CDR3aa: CALGELVLHAIGAGDKLIF
CDR3nt: TGTGCTCTTGGGGAACTGGTCCTACACGCGATTGGGGCTGGCGATAAACTCATCTTT

j_gene: TRDJ1
v_gene: TRAV38-2/DV8
abundance: medium-sized
d_gene: TRDD3
CDR3aa: CAYRSASLYWGIYTDKLIF
CDR3nt: TGTGCTTATAGGAGCGCCTCTCTATACTGGGGGATATACACCGATAAACTCATCTTT

j_gene: TRDJ1
v_gene: TRDV1
abundance: -
d_gene: TRDD3
CDR3aa: CALGETPRHFTGDTHTDKRIF
CDR3nt: TGTGCTCTTGGGGAAACTCCCAGACATTTCACTGGGGATACCCACACCGATAAACGCATCTTT

j_gene: TRDJ1
v_gene: TRDV1
abundance: -
d_gene: -
CDR3aa: CALGELNLAGPPRYTDKLIF
CDR3nt: TGTGCTCTTGGGGAACTAAATCTTGCGGGGCCCCCCAGGTACACCGATAAACTCATCTTT

j_gene: TRDJ1
v_gene: TRDV1
abundance: medium-sized
d_gene: TRDD3
CDR3aa: CALGEVTLKGVYWGISYTDKLIF
CDR3nt: TGTGCTCTTGGGGAAGTTACTTTGAAGGGGGTTTACTGGGGGATATCGTACACCGATAAACTCATCTTT

j_gene: TRDJ1
v_gene: TRDV3
abundance: medium-sized
d_gene: -
CDR3aa: CACDLGLLLLHKLIF
CDR3nt: TGTGCCTGCGACTTAGGTCTCCTACTACTCCATAAACTCATCTTT

j_gene: TRDJ3
v_gene: TRDV1
abundance: medium-sized
d_gene: TRDD3
CDR3aa: CALGELAWGNTSNWGPFSWDTRQMFF
CDR3nt: TGTGCTCTTGGGGAACTAGCGTGGGGTAATACGAGTAACTGGGGGCCCTTCTCCTGGGACACCCGACAGATGTTTTTC

j_gene: TRDJ1
v_gene: TRDV1
abundance: few
d_gene: -
CDR3aa: CALGELAYTDKLIF
CDR3nt: TGTGCTCTTGGGGAACTTGCGTACACCGATAAACTCATCTTT

j_gene: TRDJ1
v_gene: TRDV3
abundance: few
d_gene: TRDD3
CDR3aa: CAFPPPTRFWGIRGDKLIF
CDR3nt: TGTGCCTTCCCCCCCCCTACGCGGTTCTGGGGGATACGGGGCGATAAACTCATCTTT

j_gene: TRDJ1
v_gene: TRDV1
abundance: medium-sized
d_gene: TRDD3
CDR3aa: CALGLWPVLGWRELIF
CDR3nt: TGTGCTCTTGGGCTTTGGCCCGTACTGGGGTGGAGGGAACTCATCTTT

j_gene: TRDJ1
v_gene: TRDV1
abundance: -
d_gene: -
CDR3aa: CALGAHRTKTTRLYTDKLIF
CDR3nt: TGTGCTCTTGGGGCTCATCGGACAAAAACGACGCGTCTGTACACCGATAAACTCATCTTT

j_gene: TRDJ1
v_gene: TRDV1
abundance: medium-sized
d_gene: TRDD3
CDR3aa: CALGGPYPGDTNTDKLIF
CDR3nt: TGTGCTCTTGGGGGCCCCTACCCGGGGGATACTAACACCGATAAACTCATCTTT

j_gene: TRDJ1
v_gene: TRDV3
abundance: -
d_gene: TRDD3
CDR3aa: CAYLSYGGSGGIPHTDKLIF
CDR3nt: TGTGCCTACCTTTCCTACGGGGGTTCAGGGGGGATACCCCACACCGATAAACTCATCTTT

j_gene: TRDJ1
v_gene: TRDV1
abundance: few
d_gene: TRDD3
CDR3aa: CALGDHPPTPVLGADTDKLIF
CDR3nt: TGTGCTCTTGGGGATCACCCTCCTACGCCCGTACTGGGGGCCGACACCGATAAACTCATCTTT

j_gene: TRDJ1
v_gene: TRDV1
abundance: once
d_gene: TRDD2
CDR3aa: CALGASFLRRYARSYTDKLIF
CDR3nt: TGTGCTCTTGGGGCCTCCTTCCTACGAAGATACGCAAGGTCATACACCGATAAACTCATCTTT

j_gene: TRDJ3
v_gene: TRDV2
abundance: large
d_gene: TRDD3
CDR3aa: CACDTVLLGDTIWDTRQMFF
CDR3nt: TGTGCCTGTGACACGGTTTTACTGGGGGATACCATCTGGGACACCCGACAGATGTTTTTC

j_gene: TRDJ1
v_gene: TRDV1
abundance: -
d_gene: -
CDR3aa: CALGERGSYTDKLIF
CDR3nt: TGTGCTCTTGGGGAACGGGGCTCGTACACCGATAAACTCATCTTT

j_gene: TRDJ1
v_gene: TRDV1
abundance: -
d_gene: TRDD3
CDR3aa: CALGELETTSGDTILYTDKLIF
CDR3nt: TGTGCTCTTGGGGAATTAGAAACTACGTCGGGGGATACGATCTTGTACACCGATAAACTCATCTTT

j_gene: TRDJ1
v_gene: TRDV1
abundance: -
d_gene: -
CDR3aa: CALGDQSRLPTLGDEYTDKLIF
CDR3nt: TGTGCTCTTGGGGATCAATCCCGCCTTCCTACGCTGGGGGATGAGTACACCGATAAACTCATCTTT

j_gene: TRDJ1
v_gene: TRDV3
abundance: medium-sized
d_gene: TRDD3
CDR3aa: CAPGRYWGLYTDKLIF
CDR3nt: TGTGCCCCAGGCCGGTACTGGGGGCTTTACACCGATAAACTCATCTTT

j_gene: TRDJ1
v_gene: TRDV1
abundance: -
d_gene: -
CDR3aa: CALGAHPPFLRWGIHPYTDKLIF
CDR3nt: TGTGCTCTTGGGGCCCATCCTCCCTTCCTACGATGGGGGATACACCCGTACACCGATAAACTCATCTTT

j_gene: TRDJ1
v_gene: TRDV1
abundance: few
d_gene: TRDD3
CDR3aa: CALGEFPRTGDFLAHTDKLIF
CDR3nt: TGTGCTCTTGGGGAATTTCCTCGTACTGGGGATTTTCTAGCCCACACCGATAAACTCATCTTT

j_gene: TRDJ1
v_gene: TRDV1
abundance: -
d_gene: TRDD3
CDR3aa: CALGSFGLDPGGNTDKLIF
CDR3nt: TGTGCTCTTGGGTCGTTCGGCCTCGACCCTGGGGGTAACACCGATAAACTCATCTTT

j_gene: TRDJ1
v_gene: TRDV1
abundance: -
d_gene: TRDD3
CDR3aa: CALGELVIPSPGGWTDKLIF
CDR3nt: TGTGCTCTTGGGGAACTAGTTATTCCTAGCCCTGGGGGATGGACCGATAAACTCATCTTT

j_gene: TRDJ1
v_gene: TRDV3
abundance: -
d_gene: TRDD3
CDR3aa: CALPSPTLTLGDTKTNKLIF
CDR3nt: TGTGCCCTCCCGAGTCCTACGTTGACTCTGGGGGATACTAAGACCAATAAACTCATCTTT

j_gene: TRDJ1
v_gene: TRDV3
abundance: medium-sized
d_gene: TRDD3
CDR3aa: CAFTNPLLGDTTTDKLIF
CDR3nt: TGTGCCTTTACCAATCCCCTACTGGGGGATACTACGACCGATAAACTCATCTTT

j_gene: TRDJ1
v_gene: TRDV3
abundance: medium-sized
d_gene: TRDD3
CDR3aa: CASIPTPAQGDTRKRKGKLIF
CDR3nt: TGTGCCTCGATTCCTACGCCCGCTCAGGGGGATACGAGGAAGAGGAAGGGTAAACTCATCTTT

j_gene: TRDJ1
v_gene: TRDV1
abundance: -
d_gene: TRDD3
CDR3aa: CALGELSKFKAVSWGIRPSTDKLIF
CDR3nt: TGTGCTCTTGGGGAACTTAGTAAATTTAAAGCAGTCTCGTGGGGGATACGCCCTTCCACCGATAAACTCATCTTT

j_gene: TRDJ2
v_gene: TRDV1
abundance: few
d_gene: -
CDR3aa: CALGGCGVRGSALTAQLFF
CDR3nt: TGTGCTCTTGGGGGCTGCGGGGTTCGGGGATCGGCTTTGACAGCACAACTCTTCTTT

j_gene: TRDJ1
v_gene: TRDV1
abundance: once
d_gene: TRDD3
CDR3aa: CALGELILGAGVYTDKLIF
CDR3nt: TGTGCTCTTGGGGAACTTATTCTGGGGGCTGGAGTCTACACCGATAAACTCATCTTT

j_gene: TRDJ1
v_gene: TRDV1
abundance: medium-sized
d_gene: TRDD3
CDR3aa: CALGDLGDTNHDKLIF
CDR3nt: TGTGCTCTTGGGGACCTGGGGGATACCAACCACGATAAACTCATCTTT

j_gene: TRDJ1
v_gene: TRDV1
abundance: -
d_gene: TRDD3
CDR3aa: CALGERINVGDTDDKLIF
CDR3nt: TGTGCTCTTGGGGAACGAATTAACGTGGGGGATACAGACGATAAACTCATCTTT

j_gene: TRDJ1
v_gene: TRDV1
abundance: few
d_gene: TRDD2
CDR3aa: CALGERPTFLQTYQPYTDKLIF
CDR3nt: TGTGCTCTTGGGGAACGCCCTACCTTCCTCCAGACGTACCAGCCATACACCGATAAACTCATCTTT

j_gene: TRDJ1
v_gene: TRDV1
abundance: -
d_gene: -
CDR3aa: CALGEPAISGNWPYTDKLIF
CDR3nt: TGTGCTCTTGGGGAACCAGCCATTTCCGGGAACTGGCCTTACACCGATAAACTCATCTTT

j_gene: TRDJ1
v_gene: TRDV1
abundance: medium-sized
d_gene: TRDD3
CDR3aa: CALGEGGMERRVGDFTDKLIF
CDR3nt: TGTGCTCTTGGGGAGGGGGGAATGGAACGGCGGGTGGGGGATTTCACCGATAAACTCATCTTT

j_gene: TRDJ1
v_gene: TRDV1
abundance: few
d_gene: -
CDR3aa: CALGGIPCTSPPGDKLIF
CDR3nt: TGTGCTCTTGGGGGCATTCCCTGTACATCGCCTCCGGGCGATAAACTCATCTTT

j_gene: TRDJ3
v_gene: TRDV1
abundance: medium-sized
d_gene: TRDD3
CDR3aa: CALGETYWGIPRSSWDTRQMFF
CDR3nt: TGTGCTCTTGGGGAGACGTACTGGGGGATTCCCAGGAGCTCCTGGGACACCCGACAGATGTTTTTC

j_gene: TRDJ4
v_gene: TRDV1
abundance: medium-sized
d_gene: TRDD3
CDR3aa: CALGELKTPPAAYWGIMARPLIF
CDR3nt: TGTGCTCTTGGGGAACTTAAGACGCCGCCTGCGGCGTACTGGGGGATAATGGCCAGACCCCTGATCTTT

j_gene: TRDJ1
v_gene: TRDV1
abundance: medium-sized
d_gene: -
CDR3aa: CALGESSVLVKLIF
CDR3nt: TGTGCTCTTGGGGAATCCTCCGTACTGGTTAAACTCATCTTT

j_gene: TRDJ1
v_gene: TRDV1
abundance: -
d_gene: TRDD3
CDR3aa: CALGEDFLQYWGIGGTDKLIF
CDR3nt: TGTGCTCTTGGGGAAGACTTCCTACAATACTGGGGGATAGGGGGCACCGATAAACTCATCTTT

j_gene: TRDJ1
v_gene: TRDV1
abundance: few
d_gene: TRDD3
CDR3aa: CALGEVLDRGIRGEYTDKLIF
CDR3nt: TGTGCTCTTGGGGAGGTACTAGATCGGGGGATAAGGGGGGAATACACCGATAAACTCATCTTT

j_gene: TRDJ1
v_gene: TRDV1
abundance: medium-sized
d_gene: TRDD3
CDR3aa: CALGEQKKFRLLLGDTDKLIF
CDR3nt: TGTGCTCTTGGGGAGCAGAAAAAATTCCGACTATTACTGGGGGACACCGATAAACTCATCTTT

j_gene: TRDJ1
v_gene: TRDV1
abundance: medium-sized
d_gene: TRDD3
CDR3aa: CALEGKLSRELGEGDKLIF
CDR3nt: TGTGCTCTTGAGGGAAAACTCTCGCGTGAGCTGGGGGAAGGCGATAAACTCATCTTT

j_gene: TRDJ1
v_gene: TRDV1
abundance: medium-sized
d_gene: -
CDR3aa: CALGELRKPIESSYRLGDQSNTDKLIF
CDR3nt: TGTGCTCTTGGGGAACTAAGAAAACCGATCGAGTCTTCCTACAGACTGGGGGACCAGAGCAACACCGATAAACTCATCTTT

j_gene: TRDJ1
v_gene: TRDV1
abundance: -
d_gene: TRDD3
CDR3aa: CALGEGNSGLLGDKADKLIF
CDR3nt: TGTGCTCTTGGGGAAGGTAACTCTGGTCTACTGGGGGATAAAGCCGATAAACTCATCTTT

j_gene: TRDJ1
v_gene: TRDV1
abundance: few
d_gene: TRDD3
CDR3aa: CALGDLKGTGGNELIF
CDR3nt: TGTGCTCTTGGGGATCTAAAAGGTACTGGGGGAAATGAACTCATCTTT

j_gene: TRDJ1
v_gene: TRDV1
abundance: large
d_gene: TRDD3
CDR3aa: CALGEGLCGVVQRDGGYSDKLIF
CDR3nt: TGTGCTCTTGGGGAAGGACTTTGTGGAGTCGTTCAGAGAGATGGGGGATACTCGGATAAACTCATCTTT

j_gene: TRDJ1
v_gene: TRDV3
abundance: large
d_gene: TRDD3
CDR3aa: CAFSGCTGGGSDKLIF
CDR3nt: TGTGCCTTTTCTGGGTGTACTGGGGGAGGATCCGATAAACTCATCTTT

j_gene: TRDJ2
v_gene: TRDV1
abundance: medium-sized
d_gene: TRDD3
CDR3aa: CALGELCWGGCTPRTLTAQLFF
CDR3nt: TGTGCTCTTGGGGAACTTTGCTGGGGGGGATGTACTCCTCGAACTTTGACAGCACAACTCTTCTTT

j_gene: TRDJ1
v_gene: TRDV1
abundance: medium-sized
d_gene: -
CDR3aa: CALGSPRGGDKLIF
CDR3nt: TGTGCTCTTGGGTCCCCTCGAGGGGGCGATAAACTCATCTTT

j_gene: TRDJ1
v_gene: TRDV1
abundance: medium-sized
d_gene: TRDD3
CDR3aa: CALGEYGRDRYWGIFRKYTDKLIF
CDR3nt: TGTGCTCTTGGGGAATACGGGAGGGACCGTTACTGGGGGATATTTAGAAAGTACACCGATAAACTCATCTTT

j_gene: TRDJ1
v_gene: TRDV1
abundance: medium-sized
d_gene: TRDD3
CDR3aa: CALGESQLPFRPTVLGDTRVAKLIF
CDR3nt: TGTGCTCTTGGGGAATCCCAATTACCCTTCCGCCCCACGGTACTGGGGGATACCCGGGTCGCTAAACTCATCTTT

j_gene: TRDJ1
v_gene: TRDV1
abundance: medium-sized
d_gene: -
CDR3aa: CALGDPTKSGKLIF
CDR3nt: TGTGCTCTTGGGGACCCGACTAAGTCAGGTAAACTCATCTTT

j_gene: TRDJ1
v_gene: TRDV1
abundance: medium-sized
d_gene: TRDD3
CDR3aa: CALGPGTIAPPSAGILNTDKLIF
CDR3nt: TGTGCTCTTGGGCCGGGAACCATTGCTCCACCGAGTGCGGGGATACTAAACACCGATAAACTCATCTTT

j_gene: TRDJ1
v_gene: TRDV1
abundance: -
d_gene: TRDD3
CDR3aa: CALGEGMALGDTDKLIF
CDR3nt: TGTGCTCTTGGGGAAGGGATGGCACTGGGGGATACCGATAAACTCATCTTT

j_gene: TRDJ1
v_gene: TRDV1
abundance: few
d_gene: TRDD2
CDR3aa: CALGEFGLFLLPYSDPYTDKLIF
CDR3nt: TGTGCTCTTGGGGAATTCGGCCTCTTCCTACTTCCGTACTCGGACCCGTACACCGATAAACTCATCTTT

j_gene: TRDJ1
v_gene: TRDV3
abundance: -
d_gene: TRDD3
CDR3aa: CASKLPSTGGYGGGDKLIF
CDR3nt: TGTGCCTCTAAACTTCCGTCTACTGGGGGATACGGGGGAGGCGATAAACTCATCTTT

j_gene: TRDJ2
v_gene: TRDV1
abundance: few
d_gene: TRDD3
CDR3aa: CALGDPISTVWGKSLTAQLFF
CDR3nt: TGTGCTCTTGGGGACCCTATTTCTACGGTTTGGGGGAAAAGTTTGACAGCACAACTCTTCTTT